The following is a TCR beta chain sequence with its context. This sample was included in a study of T cell responses to AZD1222 COVID-19 vaccine. Sequencing was performed with immunoSEQ multiplex PCR; in TCRdb, only in-frame clones are kept and a portion is missing. The sample contains 90,000 to 120,000 clones, approximately 90% of which appear only once. V lost 7 bases and J 0 bases, leaving 12 bases between the germline ends. Germline assignment: CDR1 SNHLY and CDR2 FYNNEI. This CDR3 is 14 amino acids long. This receptor was obtained from an adult in good health. The chain has TRBV2 and TRBJ2-5; D perhaps matches TRBD1 (5 bases). The sample in question was peripheral blood, obtained on day 0 of AZD1222 vaccination. CDR3 coding DNA: TGTGCCAGCAAGGGGCAGGCCCACCAAGAGACCCAGTACTTC. This sequence encodes CASKGQAHQETQYF.